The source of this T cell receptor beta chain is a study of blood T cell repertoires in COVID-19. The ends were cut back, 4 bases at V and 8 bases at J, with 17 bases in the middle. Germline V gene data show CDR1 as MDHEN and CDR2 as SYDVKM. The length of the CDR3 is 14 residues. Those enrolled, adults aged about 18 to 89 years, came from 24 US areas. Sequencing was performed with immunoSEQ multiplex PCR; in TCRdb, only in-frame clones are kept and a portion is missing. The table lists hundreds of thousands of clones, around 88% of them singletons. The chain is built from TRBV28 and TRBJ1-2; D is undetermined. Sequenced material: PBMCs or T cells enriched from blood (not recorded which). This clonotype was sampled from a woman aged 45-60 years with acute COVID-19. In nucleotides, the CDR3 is TGTGCCAGCAGTTCTCTGGGAGGAAGAGGCGGCTACACCTTC. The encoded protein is CASSSLGGRGGYTF.